The 14 T cell receptor beta chains reported below all come from one sample, sequenced in a study of blood T cell repertoires in COVID-19. Clones were read by immunoSEQ multiplex PCR, and TCRdb kept only the in-frame ones, dropping some. The sample gives 150,000 to 200,000 clones, about three quarters of which show up once; roughly 8.7% is in the top ten. Material: peripheral blood. These receptors all come from a woman aged 50 to 60 with active or convalescent COVID-19.

The gene calls are TRBV18 and TRBJ1-1; TRBD1 matches 8 bases. CDR3 length: 16 amino acids. Germline CDR1 and CDR2: KGHSH and LQKENI. The V segment lost 3 bases and the J segment 4 bases; nucleotides outside the gene matches: 10. The CDR3 nucleotides are TGTGCCAGCTCACCGGGACAGGTCGGGGAAGGCACTGAAGCTTTCTTT. Translating it yields CASSPGQVGEGTEAFF.

This clone was picked up a small number of times. DNA for the CDR3: TGTGCCAGCAGCCAAGCGGGGACTCACCTCTCCTACGAGCAGTACTTC. It translates to CASSQAGTHLSYEQYF. The chain uses TRBV4-2 and TRBJ2-7; perhaps TRBD2 as D (6 bases). Germline V gene sequence: CDR1 LGHNA, CDR2 YNFKEQ. The V and J ends lost 1 base and 0 bases respectively, with 13 bases between them. CDR3 size: 16 residues.

The V call is TRBV11-3, the J call TRBJ2-2; D is perhaps TRBD1 (7 bases). The CDR3 is 16 amino acids. The germline CDR1 and CDR2 sequences are SGHNT and YENEEA. Trimming removed 5 bases from V and 4 bases from J, with 17 bases in between. The CDR3 nucleotides read TGTGCCAGCAGCAAAAGGCCGCAGGGGGGCACCGGGGAGCTGTTTTTT. Residues: CASSKRPQGGTGELFF. Combining the CDR3 with reference TRBV11-3 and TRBJ2-2 gives the whole variable domain EAGVVQSPRYKIIEKKQPVAFWCNPISGHNTLYWYLQNLGQGPELLIRYENEEAVDDSQLPKDRFSAERLKGVDSTLKIQPAELGDSAVYLCASSKRPQGGTGELFFGEGSRLTVL.

The rearrangement links TRBV7-2 to TRBJ1-3; D is ambiguous. Germline V CDR1 and CDR2: SGHTA, FQGNSA. The CDR3 is made up of 13 amino acids. V was pared by 5 bases and J by 3 bases, with 8 bases between. In DNA, the CDR3 is TGTGCCAGCAGCCCCCAACTTGGAAACACCATATATTTT. This encodes CASSPQLGNTIYF.

The CDR3 bases are TGTGCCAGCAGTGAAGCTCCCCCGGGGCCCCAGCATTTT. Translated: CASSEAPPGPQHF. The chain links TRBV2 to TRBJ1-5, with D uncertain. The CDR3 totals 13 residues. Germline lookup yields CDR1 SNHLY and CDR2 FYNNEI. V lost 0 bases, J lost 9 bases, and 9 bases lay in between.

This rearrangement joins TRBV14 to TRBJ1-1; a weak D match, TRBD1 (6 bases). CDR3 length equals 13 residues. CDR1 SGHDN and CDR2 FVKESK come from the germline V gene. Trimming pared 6 bases from V and 0 bases from J, leaving 8 bases between. In DNA, the CDR3 is TGTGCCAGCAGACAGGGATTGAACACTGAAGCTTTCTTT. Encoded protein: CASRQGLNTEAFF. Using reference TRBV14 and TRBJ1-1 for the parts outside the CDR3, the full variable domain is EAGVTQFPSHSVIEKGQTVTLRCDPISGHDNLYWYRRVMGKEIKFLLHFVKESKQDESGMPNNRFLAERTGGTYSTLKVQPAELEDSGVYFCASRQGLNTEAFFGQGTRLTVV.

The chain is built from TRBV5-1 and TRBJ2-2; perhaps TRBD1 as D (6 bases). The CDR3 is 17 residues long. The V end lost 0 bases, the J end lost 2 bases, and 14 bases lay between the germline ends. Germline V lookup: CDR1 SGHRS, CDR2 YFSETQ. Here the CDR3 DNA reads TGCGCCAGCAGCTTGGCAGGGGCAGGGGTAAACACCGGGGAGCTGTTTTTT. Its protein is CASSLAGAGVNTGELFF.

This chain uses TRBV19 with TRBJ1-3; no reliable D call. Germline values: CDR1 LNHDA, CDR2 SQIVND (reference sequence). The CDR3 is 15 residues long. The V and J ends lost 5 bases and 0 bases respectively, with 11 bases between them. The CDR3 DNA reads TGTGCCAGTAGTTTGGCAGGACTCTCTGGAAACACCATATATTTT. This sequence encodes CASSLAGLSGNTIYF.

The chain joins TRBV19 to TRBJ2-7; TRBD2 agrees at 10 bases. Germline values: CDR1 LNHDA, CDR2 SQIVND (reference sequence). The ends lost 2 bases at V and 1 base at J; junction bases unmatched: 2. This CDR3 comprises 15 residues. The CDR3 here is CASSILAGVSYEQYF. The CDR3 DNA sequence: TGTGCCAGTAGTATACTAGCGGGAGTATCCTACGAGCAGTACTTC.

The CDR3 sequence: CASSLVGGPYNEQFF. DNA of the CDR3: TGTGCCAGCAGCTTAGTAGGCGGCCCCTACAATGAGCAGTTCTTC. The chain carries TRBV7-9 and TRBJ2-1, with D hard to call. The CDR3 extends over 15 amino acids. Per the germline V gene, CDR1 is SEHNR and CDR2 is FQNEAQ (reference sequence). Trimming took off 1 base at V and 2 bases at J, with 9 bases between the two ends.

This chain joins TRBV5-1 and TRBJ1-2, with D possibly matching TRBD1 (5 bases). This CDR3 has 15 residues. Germline CDR1 reads SGHRS; CDR2 reads YFSETQ. The ends were cut back, 4 bases at V and 2 bases at J, with 15 bases in the middle. The CDR3 spells CASSLRQTSNYGYTF. Written as DNA, the CDR3 is TGCGCCAGCAGCCTTCGACAGACCTCAAACTATGGCTACACCTTC.

The DNA for the CDR3 is TGTGCCAGCAGCCCGAGCGGGGAGCCCTCCTACGAGCAGTACTTC. This gives the protein CASSPSGEPSYEQYF. V and J are TRBV3-1 (or the pseudogene TRBV3-2) and TRBJ2-7, with 7 bases identical to TRBD2. The CDR3 runs 15 residues. In germline, CDR1 is LGHDT, CDR2 YNNKEL (reference sequence). V trimming: 4 bases; J trimming: 0 bases; junction bases outside the gene matches: 6.

The V gene is TRBV7-9, the J gene TRBJ2-7; 8 bases fit TRBD2. V gave up 5 bases and J gave up 0 bases; unmatched junction bases: 9. CDR1 and CDR2 from the germline V gene are SEHNR and FQNEAQ (reference sequence). This CDR3 region has 16 residues. CDR3 in DNA: TGTGCCAGCAGCCTCGCCAGCGGGGGTACCTCCTACGAGCAGTACTTC. Translating gives CASSLASGGTSYEQYF.

CDR3 nucleotide sequence: TGTGCCAGGGGACTCCGGGACAGGGTTGATTCACCCCTCCACTTT. Its protein product is CARGLRDRVDSPLHF. The J gene is TRBJ1-6, the V gene TRBV28; 9 bases align to TRBD1. Germline trimming cut 9 bases from V and 8 bases from J; bases unmatched to any gene: 11. Germline values: CDR1 MDHEN, CDR2 SYDVKM. The CDR3 has 15 residues.